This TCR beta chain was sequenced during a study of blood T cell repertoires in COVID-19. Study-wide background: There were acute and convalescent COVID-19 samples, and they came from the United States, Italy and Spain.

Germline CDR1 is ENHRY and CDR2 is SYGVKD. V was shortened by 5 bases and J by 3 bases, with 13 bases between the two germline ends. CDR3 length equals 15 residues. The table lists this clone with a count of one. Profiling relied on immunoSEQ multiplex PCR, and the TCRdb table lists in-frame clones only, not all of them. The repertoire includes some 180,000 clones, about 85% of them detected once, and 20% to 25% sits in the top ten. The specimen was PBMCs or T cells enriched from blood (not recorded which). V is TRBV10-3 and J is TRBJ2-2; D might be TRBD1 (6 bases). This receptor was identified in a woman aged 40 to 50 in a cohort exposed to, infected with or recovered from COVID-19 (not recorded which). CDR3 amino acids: CAISQGRIDTGELFF. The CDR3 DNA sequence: TGTGCCATCAGTCAGGGGAGAATCGACACCGGGGAGCTGTTTTTT.